This T cell receptor (beta chain) was captured in a study of blood T cell repertoires in COVID-19. Study background: COVID-19 samples collected from the United States, Italy and Spain covered acute and convalescent phases. The cDNA or gDNA used as material had been derived from T cells, B-cell-depleted T cells, or PBMCs.

CDR3 length equals 16 residues. Germline values: CDR1 SGDLS, CDR2 YYNGEE. Trimming left V 1 base short and J 4 bases short, with 17 bases between. As handled by the study authors: Reference gene primer amplification gave nucleated cell count estimates. This table comes from immunoSEQ multiplex PCR, and its TCRdb copy is limited to in-frame clones, with some not included. The V and J calls and the clone size are those of that table, but D and trimming were determined from the DNA. The table lists some 270,000 clones, around nine tenths of them singletons, with 2.2% in the top ten. The sample consisted of peripheral blood. V and J are TRBV9 and TRBJ1-2, with D tentatively TRBD1 (5 bases). The sequence came from a middle-aged man with acute or convalescent COVID-19. The CDR3 loop reads CASSVSGVVGIYGYTF. The CDR3 nucleotides read TGTGCCAGCAGCGTATCGGGGGTAGTAGGTATCTATGGCTACACCTTC.